This is a list of T cell receptor beta chains from one sample in a study of cytomegalovirus exposure and HLA in healthy donors. Produced via immunoSEQ multiplex PCR; TCRdb's table is partial and in-frame only. Of 150,000 to 200,000 clones in the sample, approximately 80% were seen once. The sequenced sample was PBMCs. The receptors shown here come from a woman in her 30s in good health and CMV-seronegative. The CDR3 runs from the conserved cysteine through the conserved F or W. The order of the fields is clone size, J gene, D gene, V gene, CDR3 length, CDR3 protein, CDR3 DNA. D genes are given only for firm matches. The size of a clone is reported for some rows only, either as once, few or many, or as a class for expanded clones.

size: NA; J: TRBJ1-3; D: TRBD1; V: TRBV4-3; length: 19; CDR3: CASSQAQVRGLSSGNTIYF; DNA: TGCGCCAGCAGCCAAGCCCAGGTTAGGGGGCTCAGCTCTGGAAACACCATATATTTT
size: NA; J: TRBJ2-1; D: TRBD2; V: TRBV5-1; length: 16; CDR3: CASSPAISGGRNEQFF; DNA: TGCGCCAGCAGCCCGGCGATTAGCGGGGGGAGGAATGAGCAGTTCTTC
size: NA; J: TRBJ2-1; D: TRBD2; V: TRBV19; length: 17; CDR3: CASSIRTSYVSYNEQFF; DNA: TGTGCCAGTAGTATCCGGACTAGCTATGTCTCCTACAATGAGCAGTTCTTC
size: NA; J: TRBJ2-2; D: TRBD2; V: TRBV25-1; length: 18; CDR3: CASSEYLAGPLNTGELFF; DNA: TGTGCCAGCAGTGAATACCTAGCGGGACCCCTGAACACCGGGGAGCTGTTTTTT
size: NA; J: TRBJ2-1; D: TRBD1; V: TRBV7-9; length: 17; CDR3: CASSQQGQVSSYNEQFF; DNA: TGTGCCAGCAGCCAGCAGGGACAGGTGAGCTCCTACAATGAGCAGTTCTTC
size: NA; J: TRBJ1-5; D: NA; V: TRBV19; length: 12; CDR3: CASRGTNQPQHF; DNA: TGTGCCAGTAGGGGGACAAATCAGCCCCAGCATTTT
size: NA; J: TRBJ1-5; D: NA; V: TRBV4-1; length: 14; CDR3: CASSQGHSNQPQHF; DNA: TGCGCCAGCAGCCAAGGACATAGCAATCAGCCCCAGCATTTT
size: NA; J: TRBJ2-7; D: NA; V: TRBV13; length: 14; CDR3: CASSFREGRYEQYF; DNA: TGTGCCAGCAGCTTCCGGGAAGGGAGATACGAGCAGTACTTC
size: few; J: TRBJ1-2; D: NA; V: TRBV20-1; length: 11; CDR3: CSAQRVRIYTF; DNA: TGCAGTGCTCAGAGAGTGCGGATCTACACCTTC
size: NA; J: TRBJ1-2; D: TRBD1; V: TRBV27; length: 15; CDR3: CASSTYRGQAGGYTF; DNA: TGTGCCAGCAGTACATACAGGGGGCAGGCTGGTGGCTACACCTTC
size: NA; J: TRBJ1-4; D: TRBD1; V: TRBV9; length: 18; CDR3: CASSVAPSRTGYNEKLFF; DNA: TGTGCCAGCAGCGTAGCTCCGTCCAGGACAGGGTATAATGAAAAACTGTTTTTT
size: once; J: TRBJ1-5; D: NA; V: TRBV19; length: 17; CDR3: CASSPGGYLFGNQPQHF; DNA: TGTGCCAGTAGCCCGGGCGGGTATCTGTTTGGCAATCAGCCCCAGCATTTT
size: NA; J: TRBJ1-2; D: TRBD1; V: TRBV29-1; length: 15; CDR3: CSVGGTGGLNYGYTF; DNA: TGCAGCGTTGGAGGGACAGGGGGCCTCAACTATGGCTACACCTTC
size: NA; J: TRBJ2-1; D: TRBD2; V: TRBV6-6; length: 15; CDR3: CASSYRTSGGHEQFF; DNA: TGTGCCAGCAGTTACAGGACTAGCGGGGGTCATGAGCAGTTCTTC
size: NA; J: TRBJ1-2; D: NA; V: TRBV29-1; length: 14; CDR3: CSATSRARGYGYTF; DNA: TGCAGCGCCACATCACGGGCGCGGGGCTATGGCTACACCTTC
size: NA; J: TRBJ2-2; D: TRBD2; V: TRBV5-1; length: 16; CDR3: CASSPLAADNTGELFF; DNA: TGCGCCAGCAGCCCGCTAGCGGCCGACAACACCGGGGAGCTGTTTTTT
size: once; J: TRBJ1-2; D: TRBD1; V: TRBV30; length: 15; CDR3: CAWSSGTGIWYGYTF; DNA: TGTGCCTGGAGCTCCGGGACAGGGATTTGGTATGGCTACACCTTC
size: NA; J: TRBJ1-4; D: NA; V: TRBV9; length: 15; CDR3: CASSPRGWGREKLFF; DNA: TGTGCCAGCAGCCCCCGAGGTTGGGGGCGGGAAAAACTGTTTTTT
size: NA; J: TRBJ1-1; D: NA; V: TRBV27; length: 13; CDR3: CASSLAGRGEAFF; DNA: TGTGCCAGCAGTTTAGCAGGGCGAGGAGAAGCTTTCTTT
size: NA; J: TRBJ2-3; D: NA; V: TRBV11-2; length: 15; CDR3: CASSRGARPTDTQYF; DNA: TGTGCCAGCAGCCGCGGGGCAAGGCCCACAGATACGCAGTATTTT
size: once; J: TRBJ2-2; D: TRBD2; V: TRBV18; length: 16; CDR3: CASSPRLAGATGELFF; DNA: TGTGCCAGCTCACCGCGACTAGCGGGAGCCACCGGGGAGCTGTTTTTT
size: NA; J: TRBJ2-2; D: TRBD1; V: TRBV7-9; length: 18; CDR3: CASSFRGAGTGKTGELFF; DNA: TGTGCCAGCAGCTTCCGAGGCGCCGGGACAGGGAAAACCGGGGAGCTGTTTTTT
size: NA; J: TRBJ2-1; D: TRBD1; V: TRBV19; length: 15; CDR3: CASSPGTGLYNEQFF; DNA: TGTGCCAGTAGTCCGGGGACAGGACTCTACAATGAGCAGTTCTTC
size: NA; J: TRBJ2-7; D: NA; V: TRBV7-9; length: 11; CDR3: CASSYLVEQYF; DNA: TGTGCCAGCAGCTATTTAGTCGAGCAGTACTTC
size: NA; J: TRBJ1-4; D: NA; V: TRBV25-1; length: 11; CDR3: CASSYYEKLFF; DNA: TGTGCCAGCAGCTACTATGAAAAACTGTTTTTT
size: NA; J: TRBJ2-3; D: TRBD2; V: TRBV30; length: 14; CDR3: CAQKGWASGSTQYF; DNA: TGTGCCCAAAAGGGGTGGGCTAGCGGGAGTACGCAGTATTTT
size: NA; J: TRBJ2-7; D: NA; V: TRBV10-2; length: 13; CDR3: CASSDGNRYEQYF; DNA: TGCGCCAGCAGTGACGGGAATAGGTACGAGCAGTACTTC
size: NA; J: TRBJ2-7; D: TRBD2; V: TRBV7-8; length: 18; CDR3: CASSFFVTSGSTTYEQYF; DNA: TGTGCCAGTAGCTTCTTCGTAACTAGCGGGAGTACGACCTACGAGCAGTACTTC
size: NA; J: TRBJ2-3; D: NA; V: TRBV6-1; length: 14; CDR3: CASNPRQNTDTQYF; DNA: TGTGCCAGCAATCCCCGACAGAACACAGATACGCAGTATTTT
size: few; J: TRBJ2-5; D: TRBD1; V: TRBV7-8; length: 17; CDR3: CASSWGGEGQGRETQYF; DNA: TGTGCCAGCAGCTGGGGGGGAGAGGGACAGGGCCGAGAGACCCAGTACTTC
size: once; J: TRBJ2-5; D: TRBD1; V: TRBV5-4; length: 16; CDR3: CASSANRQGLGETQYF; DNA: TGTGCCAGCAGCGCAAATCGACAGGGGCTAGGAGAGACCCAGTACTTC
size: NA; J: TRBJ2-3; D: NA; V: TRBV18; length: 13; CDR3: CASSPLSVDTQYF; DNA: TGTGCCAGCTCACCATTAAGCGTAGATACGCAGTATTTT
size: NA; J: TRBJ1-2; D: NA; V: TRBV6-6; length: 15; CDR3: CASRPDSASAHGYTF; DNA: TGCGCCAGCAGACCCGACAGCGCGTCCGCCCATGGCTACACCTTC